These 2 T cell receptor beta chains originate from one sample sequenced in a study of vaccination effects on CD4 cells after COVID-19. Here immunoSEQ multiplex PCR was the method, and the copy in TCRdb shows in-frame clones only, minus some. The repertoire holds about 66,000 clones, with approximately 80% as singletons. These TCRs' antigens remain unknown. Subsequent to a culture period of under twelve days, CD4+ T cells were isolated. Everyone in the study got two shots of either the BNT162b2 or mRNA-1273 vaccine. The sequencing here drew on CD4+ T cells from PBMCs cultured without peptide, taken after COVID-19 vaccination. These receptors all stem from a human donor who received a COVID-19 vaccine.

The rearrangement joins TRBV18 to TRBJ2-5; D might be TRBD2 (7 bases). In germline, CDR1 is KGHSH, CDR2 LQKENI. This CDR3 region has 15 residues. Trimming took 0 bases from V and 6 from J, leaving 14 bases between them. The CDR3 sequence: CASSPPNREGQTQYF. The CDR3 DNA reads TGTGCCAGCTCACCACCGAACAGGGAGGGGCAGACCCAGTACTTC.

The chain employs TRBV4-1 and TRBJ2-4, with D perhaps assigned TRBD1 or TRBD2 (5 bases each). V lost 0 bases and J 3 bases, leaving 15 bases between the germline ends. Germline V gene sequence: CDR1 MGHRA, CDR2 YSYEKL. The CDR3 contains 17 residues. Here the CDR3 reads CASSQDRVGVVKNIQYF. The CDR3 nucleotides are TGCGCCAGCAGCCAAGATCGTGTGGGGGTTGTCAAAAACATTCAGTACTTC.